This TCR beta chain was sequenced for a study of shared clonotypes between healthy human individuals (dated by TCRdb to about 2020). Regarding the research as a whole: The cohort included three men and a couple of women between 18 and 49 years of age. Per donor, three plates each were used for CD4 naive and CD4 memory, two for CD8 naive, and one for CD8 memory. To estimate repertoire size and how much clonotype sharing occurs between individuals, the study deeply sequenced the blood TCR repertoires of five healthy adults. Different laboratories and diverse techniques were used to prepare libraries and sequence TCR repertoires, to increase sequencing depth and limit assay-specific biases. Each donor's leukapheresis produced roughly between roughly 0.9 and 9 billion PBMCs.

The donors were healthy, HIV-negative adults with no recently reported acute infections or vaccinations. Every donor was a Caucasian adult residing in Nashville, Tennessee, USA. The CD8 memory samples were a combination of magnetically selected CD45RO+ cells and CCR7-negative CD45RA+ effector memory (TemRA) cells. After blood collection by leukapheresis, PBMCs were isolated using Ficoll-Histopaque density gradient centrifugation and then cryopreserved in the vapor phase of liquid nitrogen. Analytical flow cytometry was used to check the purity and quantity of each magnetically sorted T cell population. Each sorted fraction had its genomic DNA isolated and then quantified by UV absorbance on a Nanodrop 2000c. Using the deep immunoSEQ assay, TCR CDR3 regions were amplified from genomic DNA by multiplex PCR. Extracted genomic DNA from each cell subset was distributed evenly across all wells of several immunoSEQ 96-well plates, and each plate was treated as a replicate. For sorted subsets, roughly 200 ng of genomic DNA, equivalent to around 31,000 T cell genomes, went into each replicate PCR. Purified libraries were quantified with a Qubit 3.0 fluorometer, sized on a Bioanalyzer 2100, and re-quantified with the KAPA Library Quantification kit. Every immunoSEQ 96-well plate was sequenced on a separate single-read 150-cycle Illumina NextSeq 550 flow cell. In the original analysis: Because the immunoSEQ output included only junctional sequences and no quality scores, the filtering could not be the same as the filtering used for full-length reads. Sequences were annotated with PyIR, a Python wrapper for IgBLAST v1.9, using IMGT germline references to assign V/J genes and CDR3. Reads were removed for weak V/J assignments (E-value above 1e-6), missing CDR3, stop codons, out-of-frame junctions, or ambiguous translated residues. V3J clonotypes were defined by identical inferred V gene, J gene, and CDR3 amino acid sequence. Percentage overlap between repertoires was calculated by dividing the number of shared unique clonotypes by the size of the smaller repertoire. Richness of each repertoire was evaluated using RTK rarefaction, the Chao1 estimator, and Recon v2.1 estimates of unobserved clonotypes. Generation probabilities for all TCRbeta clonotypes obtained by the gDNA method from several donors were computed using OLGA. TCRdb mirrors the immuneACCESS table, restricted to in-frame sequences. Some clones are absent from its copies; in checked studies, under half trace to an unresolved V gene, and the reason for the others is unknown. V and J calls and clone size come straight from that table; D and trimming were deduced from the DNA. The sample table contains roughly 700,000 clones; only one count was recorded for about nine tenths of them. Approximately 35% of the sample lies in the top ten.

A single count supports this clone. Its antigen is unknown. There are no base qualities to consult, and no much larger clone falls within one base. V and J are truncated by 0 bases and 5 bases respectively, leaving an intervening sequence of 11 bases. Spanning cysteine to phenylalanine, the CDR3 consists of 14 amino acids. CDR3 DNA only is kept here, 42 bases in frame from base 1. CDR1 SGHDN and CDR2 FVKESK are derived from the germline V gene. Results and caveats for the whole study, not just this receptor: Even with the large sequencing depth, rarefaction of the sorted-subset datasets indicated that sequencing was incomplete. Naive subsets generally had larger estimated clonotype richness than memory subsets did. Sampling was limited to blood, and TCR repertoires in tissue likely differ from TCR repertoires in blood. Across a handful of donors, approximately 5% of naive CD4, approximately 4% of naive CD8, 2.3% of memory CD4, and 0.4% to 0.45% of memory CD8 clonotypes were shared. Higher generation probabilities were observed for clonotypes shared by all four sorted-subset donors than for non-shared clonotypes. Based on pairwise subsampling, the degree of clonotype sharing among donors was expected to be affected by sequencing depth. Because the study included only a small number of donors, the genetic and exposure-history diversity represented was limited.

The sequencing input was memory CD8+ T cells from PBMCs. The cell subset or site label on this specimen signifies: CD45RO+ cells pooled with CCR7-negative TemRA cells. The chain employs TRBV14 and TRBJ2-7; TRBD1 is perhaps the D gene, given 5 matching bases. This clonotype was sampled from a man between 18 and 35 years old in good health. Some clones in this sample may be carry-over from other donors' samples. The nucleotide sequence is given as TGTGCCAGCAGCCAAGATCAGGGCCTGCACGAGCAGTACTTC. This is translated as CASSQDQGLHEQYF.